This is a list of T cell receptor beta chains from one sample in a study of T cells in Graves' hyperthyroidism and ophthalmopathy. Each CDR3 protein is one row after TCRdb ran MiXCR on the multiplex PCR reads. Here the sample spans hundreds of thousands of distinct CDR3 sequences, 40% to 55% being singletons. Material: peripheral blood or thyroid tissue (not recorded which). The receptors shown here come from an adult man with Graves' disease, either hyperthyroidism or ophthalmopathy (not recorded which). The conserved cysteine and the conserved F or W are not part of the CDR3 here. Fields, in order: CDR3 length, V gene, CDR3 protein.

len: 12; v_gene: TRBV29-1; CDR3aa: SVGGTAIPYGYT
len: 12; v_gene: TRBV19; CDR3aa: AWKRPGGDYGYT
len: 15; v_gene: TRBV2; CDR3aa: ASSEALRGPDAYEQY
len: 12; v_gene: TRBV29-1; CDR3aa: SLVGQGGSSPLH
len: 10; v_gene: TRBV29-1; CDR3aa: SSLASGDGYT
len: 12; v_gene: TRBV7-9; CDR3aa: ASSNRDNNYEQY
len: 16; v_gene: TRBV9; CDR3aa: ASSQDGQPGLVLEKLF
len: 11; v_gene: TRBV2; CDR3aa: ASSEHENEKLF
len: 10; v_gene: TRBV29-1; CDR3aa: SVDTTAGELF
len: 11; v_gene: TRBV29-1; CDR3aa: SVETGGRDGYT
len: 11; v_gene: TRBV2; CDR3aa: ASSRDGTGTQY
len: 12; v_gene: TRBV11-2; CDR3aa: ASSLDIGGETQY
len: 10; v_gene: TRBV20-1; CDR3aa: SAVRGHTEAF
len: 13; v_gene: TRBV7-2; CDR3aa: ASSSQDATNEKLF
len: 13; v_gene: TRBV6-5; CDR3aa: ASSPSQTGKAEAF
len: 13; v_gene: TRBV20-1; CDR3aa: SARDILAGGYEQY
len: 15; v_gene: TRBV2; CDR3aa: ASSYSGASGYSYEQY